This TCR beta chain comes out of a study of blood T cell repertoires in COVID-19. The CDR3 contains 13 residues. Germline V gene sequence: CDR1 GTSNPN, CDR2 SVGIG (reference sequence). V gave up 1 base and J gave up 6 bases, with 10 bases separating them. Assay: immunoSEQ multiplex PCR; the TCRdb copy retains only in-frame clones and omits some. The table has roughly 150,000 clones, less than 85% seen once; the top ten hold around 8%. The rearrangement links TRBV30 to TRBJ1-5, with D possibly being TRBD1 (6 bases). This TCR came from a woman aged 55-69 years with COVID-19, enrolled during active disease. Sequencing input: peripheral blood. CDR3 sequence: CAWSEGVFQPQHF. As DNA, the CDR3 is TGTGCCTGGAGTGAGGGGGTATTTCAGCCCCAGCATTTT.